The sequence of this TCR beta chain was determined in a study of cytomegalovirus exposure and HLA in healthy donors. Germline trimming cut 7 bases from V and 2 bases from J; bases unmatched to any gene: 7. This CDR3 is 14 amino acids long. Germline assignment: CDR1 MNHNS and CDR2 SASEGT. About this clone itself: The target antigen is unknown.

Study-level findings and limits: A few V segments could not be told apart, such as TRBV6-2 and TRBV6-3, and were left out.

The PCR used 60 Vbeta and 13 Jbeta primers. Using immunoSEQ multiplex PCR, the repertoire was profiled, and TCRdb retains in-frame clones only, with some absent. The sample holds more than 150,000 clones, approximately 80% seen once. Sequenced: PBMCs. The V call is TRBV6-1, the J call TRBJ2-5, with 7 bases fitting TRBD2. The sequence was collected from a girl between 10 and 17 years old in good health and CMV-seropositive. The CDR3 is CASTGQRGQETQYF. CDR3 DNA sequence: TGTGCCAGCACCGGCCAGCGGGGTCAAGAGACCCAGTACTTC.